The 11 T cell receptor beta chains given below trace back to one sample, sequenced in a study of cytomegalovirus exposure and HLA in healthy donors. The PCR contained 60 Vbeta and 13 Jbeta primers. The data were produced by immunoSEQ multiplex PCR, yet TCRdb's version contains in-frame clones alone and is incomplete. The repertoire consists of tens of thousands of clones, with roughly 90% occurring once and the leading ten covering over 9.5%. Input material: PBMCs. These receptors all come from a woman between 35 and 50 years old in good health and CMV-seropositive.

This rearrangement joins TRBV6-5 to TRBJ1-5; 7 nucleotides line up with TRBD1. The CDR3 spans 14 residues. Germline V gene sequence: CDR1 MNHEY, CDR2 SVGAGI. The ends lost 5 bases at V and 2 bases at J; junction bases unmatched: 3. The CDR3 region is CASSPGTGNQPQHF. CDR3 sequence (DNA): TGTGCCAGCAGTCCCGGGACAGGCAATCAGCCCCAGCATTTT.

This rearrangement joins TRBV29-1 to TRBJ2-7, with TRBD1 identical over 10 bases. The CDR3 extends over 13 amino acids. The germline CDR1 and CDR2 sequences are SQVTM and ANQGSEA. With V trimmed by 1 base and J by 9 bases, 6 bases remained unmatched. The CDR3 here is CSVEGQGAVGQYF. CDR3 DNA sequence: TGCAGCGTTGAAGGACAGGGGGCGGTCGGGCAGTACTTC.

CDR3 amino acids: CASSLGTGDLNEQFF. In DNA, the CDR3 is TGTGCCAGCAGCTTAGGTACAGGGGACCTCAATGAGCAGTTCTTC. The chain recombines TRBV11-2 with TRBJ2-1, with 7 positions matching TRBD1. V lost 1 base and J lost 6; bases outside the gene matches: 6. CDR1 and CDR2 (germline): SGHAT, FQNNGV. The CDR3 has 15 amino acids.

The chain links TRBV5-6 to TRBJ2-3; weak D call: TRBD2 (5 bases). The CDR3 is made up of 13 amino acids. Germline CDR1 SGHDT, CDR2 YYEEEE. V was pared by 4 bases and J by 8 bases, with 14 bases between. CDR3 sequence reads: CASSRQFEGTQYF. The CDR3 DNA is TGTGCCAGCAGCCGGCAGTTTGAGGGTACGCAGTATTTT.

The chain carries TRBV18 and TRBJ2-5, with D perhaps TRBD1 (6 bases). V dropped 0 bases and J dropped 5 bases, with 16 bases sitting between them. CDR3 size: 16 residues. Germline V gene lookup returns CDR1 KGHSH and CDR2 LQKENI. CDR3 DNA: TGTGCCAGCTCACCACCGATCAGGGGCCTTGAGGAGACCCAGTACTTC. Protein product: CASSPPIRGLEETQYF. Complete variable domain (other parts from reference TRBV18 and TRBJ2-5): NAGVMQNPRHLVRRRGQEARLRCSPMKGHSHVYWYRQLPEEGLKFMVYLQKENIIDESGMPKERFSAEFPKEGPSILRIQQVVRGDSAAYFCASSPPIRGLEETQYFGPGTRLLVL.

V and J are TRBV27 and TRBJ2-3, with 9 bases matching TRBD1. This CDR3 is built from 16 residues. The germline gives CDR1 MNHEY, CDR2 SMNVEV (reference sequence). With V trimmed by 5 bases and J by 1 base, 7 bases remained unmatched. The CDR3 loop reads CASSTRTGARTDTQYF. CDR3 nucleotides: TGTGCCAGCAGTACCCGGACAGGGGCCCGCACAGATACGCAGTATTTT.

The genes are TRBV9 and TRBJ1-1, with no clear D. Trimming stripped 2 bases from V and 1 base from J, with 12 bases between. This CDR3 contains 15 residues. Germline V CDR1 and CDR2: SGDLS, YYNGEE. CDR3: CASSVAGARNTEAFF. The CDR3 DNA reads TGTGCCAGCAGCGTGGCGGGAGCCCGGAACACTGAAGCTTTCTTT. Using reference TRBV9 and TRBJ1-1 for the parts outside the CDR3, the full variable domain is DSGVTQTPKHLITATGQRVTLRCSPRSGDLSVYWYQQSLDQGLQFLIQYYNGEERAKGNILERFSAQQFPDLHSELNLSSLELGDSALYFCASSVAGARNTEAFFGQGTRLTVV.

CDR3 nucleotide sequence: TGTGCCAGCTCACCACCAGTAAACAGCCCCAATCAGCCCCAGCATTTT. Its translation is CASSPPVNSPNQPQHF. The chain uses TRBV18 and TRBJ1-5; D ambiguous. The CDR3 extends over 16 amino acids. In germline, CDR1 is KGHSH, CDR2 LQKENI. Trimming took off 0 bases at V and 3 bases at J, with 12 bases between the two ends.

This clone was seen a few times. This chain links TRBV6-1 with TRBJ2-7; D remains ambiguous. Trimming left V 4 bases short and J 7 bases short, with 11 bases between. The length of the CDR3 is 12 residues. Per germline, CDR1 MNHNS and CDR2 SASEGT. This CDR3 is CASSGWPSEQYF. CDR3 coding DNA: TGTGCCAGCAGTGGGTGGCCTAGTGAGCAGTACTTC.

J is TRBJ1-5 and V is TRBV18, with D maybe TRBD1 (6 bases). Germline CDR1 reads KGHSH; CDR2 reads LQKENI. The CDR3 consists of 13 residues. V lost 3 bases and J 7 bases, leaving 10 bases between the germline ends. The CDR3 reads CASSPHREQPQHF. Here the CDR3 DNA reads TGTGCCAGCTCACCGCACAGGGAACAGCCCCAGCATTTT.

The chain combines TRBV6-5 with TRBJ2-7; possibly TRBD1 for D (6 bases). The CDR3 covers 16 residues. Between the trimmed V and J ends, which lost 2 bases and 4 bases, there was a span of 18 bases. The germline CDR1 and CDR2 sequences are MNHEY and SVGAGI. The CDR3 bases are TGTGCCAGCAGTTACGGTACAGGGATTGGGGCTTACGAGCAGTACTTC. Translating gives CASSYGTGIGAYEQYF.